A single sample gave rise to the 25 T cell receptor beta chains below, sequenced in a study of T-cell reconstitution after alpha-beta-depleted transplantation in children. A TCRbeta library incorporating unique molecular identifiers was prepared. TCRdb passed the PCR reads through MiXCR, listing each CDR3 protein once. The data hold around 240,000 distinct CDR3 sequences, with 9.7% observed a single time. The sequencing used PBMCs from the stem cell graft donor, collected from the stem cell graft. Receptor source: a human donor who donated a stem cell graft to a child with SCID.

This clonotype has at least ten counts. The chain links TRBV7-2 to TRBJ1-6, with D perhaps TRBD1 (6 bases). Germline V gene lookup returns CDR1 SGHTA and CDR2 FQGNSA. CDR3 size: 14 residues. V was shortened by 8 bases and J by 6 bases, with 14 bases between the two germline ends. CDR3 sequence (DNA): TGTGCCAGCCGGGGAGGGGGGCGTAATTCACCCCTCCACTTT. Amino acid sequence: CASRGGGRNSPLHF.

In its sample, this clonotype was seen many times. The rearrangement uses TRBV20-1 and TRBJ2-1; D is perhaps TRBD2 (6 bases). Germline V CDR1 and CDR2: DFQATT, SNEGSKA (reference sequence). The CDR3 contains 16 residues. Trimming stripped 3 bases from V and 0 bases from J, with 15 bases between. The CDR3 DNA sequence: TGCAGTGCTAGGGCTCTAGGAGGGCCCTCCTACAATGAGCAGTTCTTC. It yields the protein CSARALGGPSYNEQFF.

This clonotype has a count of ten or more. The J gene is TRBJ1-2, the V gene TRBV3-1; D is ambiguous. CDR1 and CDR2 from the germline V gene are LGHDT and YNNKEL (reference sequence). The CDR3 loop spans 13 amino acids. V was shortened by 4 bases and J by 2 bases, with 8 bases between the two germline ends. The CDR3 loop is CASSLVMNYGYTF. As DNA, the CDR3 is TGTGCCAGCAGCCTGGTTATGAACTATGGCTACACCTTC.

The sample holds many counts of this clonotype. J is TRBJ1-1 and V is TRBV7-9; D gene unclear. The germline gives CDR1 SEHNR, CDR2 FQNEAQ (reference sequence). The germline V and J ends were trimmed by 3 bases and 3 bases, with 8 bases remaining between them. This CDR3 has 13 amino acids. The CDR3, as DNA: TGTGCCAGCAGCTTGGGTCATCACACTGAAGCTTTCTTT. It codes for CASSLGHHTEAFF.

In this sample, this clonotype turned up many times. The rearrangement joins TRBV4-2 to TRBJ1-1; D not certain. V was cut by 1 base and J by 11 bases, with 11 bases left in between. The CDR3 is 12 residues long. Germline V CDR1 and CDR2: LGHNA, YNFKEQ. The CDR3 region is CASSQGGEWAFF. The CDR3 DNA is TGTGCCAGCAGCCAAGGCGGGGAGTGGGCTTTCTTT.

The V and J genes are TRBV25-1 and TRBJ1-6; the D is unclear. Germline CDR1 MGHDK, CDR2 SYGVNS. The CDR3 consists of 15 residues. V shed 4 bases and J shed 3 bases, with 10 bases lying between them. The DNA for the CDR3 is TGTGCCAGCAGTGGCTCCGCTGGCTATAATTCACCCCTCCACTTT. Translation gives CASSGSAGYNSPLHF.

Many counts were recorded for this clonotype. The J gene is TRBJ2-3, the V gene TRBV28; no definite D call. CDR3 length equals 15 residues. Between the trimmed V and J ends, which lost 2 bases and 1 base, there was a span of 10 bases. Per germline, CDR1 MDHEN and CDR2 SYDVKM. This CDR3 is CASSLRPRRTDTQYF. The CDR3 bases are TGTGCCAGCAGTTTACGGCCTAGACGCACAGATACGCAGTATTTT.

This clonotype was detected ten times or more. The chain couples TRBV3-1 to TRBJ2-7; TRBD1 aligns across 7 bases. V lost 5 bases, J lost 5 bases, and 6 bases stayed unmatched. The length of the CDR3 is 13 residues. Germline V gene lookup returns CDR1 LGHDT and CDR2 YNNKEL (reference sequence). For the CDR3, the DNA is TGTGCCAGCAGCGCGACAGGGTCCAACGAGCAGTACTTC. Amino acids: CASSATGSNEQYF.

The sample holds many counts of this clonotype. The J gene is TRBJ2-3, the V gene TRBV4-3, with D possibly called TRBD1 or TRBD2 (6 bases each). Per germline, CDR1 LGHNA and CDR2 YSLEER. Trimming stripped 2 bases from V and 3 bases from J, with 15 bases between. CDR3 length: 16 amino acids. CDR3 DNA: TGCGCCAGCAGCCAATGGAGGGGGGCCGGAACAGATACGCAGTATTTT. This gives the protein CASSQWRGAGTDTQYF.

This clonotype was seen at least ten times. The V call is TRBV4-1, the J call TRBJ1-4, with a tentative D call TRBD1 (5 bases). The CDR3 extends over 14 amino acids. Trimming removed 3 bases from V and 8 bases from J, with 13 bases in between. Germline V gene sequence: CDR1 MGHRA, CDR2 YSYEKL. The CDR3 DNA follows: TGCGCCAGCAGCCAGCCCGGGGCCGCAGAAAAACTGTTTTTT. Residues: CASSQPGAAEKLFF.

This clonotype was seen repeatedly, ten times or more. The CDR3 bases are TGTGCCAGCAGCTTCTTGGGGGGAATGAACACCGGGGAGCTGTTTTTT. The encoded protein is CASSFLGGMNTGELFF. This sequence joins TRBV7-8 and TRBJ2-2, with D perhaps TRBD2 (6 bases). V gave up 3 bases and J gave up 1 base, with 12 bases separating them. The CDR3 contains 16 residues. Germline values: CDR1 SGHVS, CDR2 FQNEAQ.

This clonotype was recorded many times. V gene TRBV5-1 combines with J gene TRBJ1-1; D not certain. V lost 0 bases and J 1 base, leaving 10 bases between the germline ends. The CDR3 runs 15 residues. Germline lookup yields CDR1 SGHRS and CDR2 YFSETQ. This CDR3 is CASSLVGSGNTEAFF. The CDR3, as DNA: TGCGCCAGCAGCTTGGTTGGGTCCGGGAACACTGAAGCTTTCTTT.

This clonotype was detected ten times or more. This chain joins TRBV2 and TRBJ2-2; 8 positions match TRBD2. The junction had 7 bases not matched to a gene; V was cut back by 1 base and J by 6 bases. CDR1 SNHLY and CDR2 FYNNEI come from the germline V gene. The CDR3 is made up of 16 amino acids. CDR3 DNA sequence: TGTGCCAGCAGTGAAGGCGGGACTAGGACGGCCGGGGAGCTGTTTTTT. Translation: CASSEGGTRTAGELFF. The complete variable domain, with remaining parts taken from reference TRBV2 and TRBJ2-2, reads EPEVTQTPSHQVTQMGQEVILRCVPISNHLYFYWYRQILGQKVEFLVSFYNNEISEKSEIFDDQFSVERPDGSNFTLKIRSTKLEDSAMYFCASSEGGTRTAGELFFGEGSRLTVL.

This clonotype was recorded at least ten times. The chain links TRBV7-2 to TRBJ1-1; 10 nucleotides align to TRBD1. CDR3 length: 16 amino acids. Germline lookup yields CDR1 SGHTA and CDR2 FQGNSA. Unmatched junction bases numbered 10, after V lost 5 bases and J lost 4 bases. In DNA form, the CDR3 reads TGTGCCAGCAGCCCATCCCGGGGACAGGGGATCACTGAAGCTTTCTTT. Translated, it gives CASSPSRGQGITEAFF.

This clonotype was seen at least ten times. The J gene is TRBJ2-1, the V gene TRBV20-1; the match to TRBD1 covers 11 bases. J was trimmed by 6 bases and V by 6 bases; bases with no gene match: 7. Germline assignment: CDR1 DFQATT and CDR2 SNEGSKA (reference sequence). This CDR3 spans 14 amino acids. CDR3 DNA: TGCAGTGCGGAACCGGGACAGGGGGGCAATGAGCAGTTCTTC. Protein: CSAEPGQGGNEQFF.

This clonotype was found a few times. The chain couples TRBV4-3 to TRBJ1-2; D is uncertain. The germline CDR1 and CDR2 sequences are LGHNA and YSLEER. Trimming cost V 0 bases and J 7 bases, with 21 bases left between them. The length of the CDR3 is 17 residues. The CDR3 DNA reads TGCGCCAGCAGCCAAGATAGACGGAGCCCCGGCTATGGTGGCTACACCTTC. It translates to CASSQDRRSPGYGGYTF.

V usage is TRBV7-9 and J usage is TRBJ1-1, with D perhaps matching TRBD1 (5 bases). V was trimmed by 4 bases and J by 2 bases, leaving 11 bases between them. The CDR3 has 14 residues. Germline V lookup: CDR1 SEHNR, CDR2 FQNEAQ (reference sequence). As DNA, the CDR3 is TGTGCCAGCAGCTCTGCAACAGGTAACACTGAAGCTTTCTTT. Protein sequence: CASSSATGNTEAFF.

This clonotype was recorded many times. This chain links TRBV5-1 with TRBJ2-1; D remains ambiguous. The germline V and J ends were trimmed by 4 bases and 7 bases, with 18 bases remaining between them. Germline V gives CDR1 SGHRS, CDR2 YFSETQ. This CDR3 spans 15 amino acids. The CDR3 is CASSHGPRSGNEQFF. As DNA, the CDR3 is TGCGCCAGCAGCCATGGGCCCCGATCTGGGAATGAGCAGTTCTTC.

This clonotype was found many times. The chain uses TRBV5-1 and TRBJ1-4; D call uncertain. The germline V and J ends were trimmed by 0 bases and 8 bases, with 17 bases remaining between them. CDR1 SGHRS and CDR2 YFSETQ come from the germline V gene. The CDR3 sequence is 16 residues long. CDR3: CASSLEGPETWEKLFF. Here the CDR3 DNA reads TGCGCCAGCAGCTTGGAAGGTCCAGAGACGTGGGAAAAACTGTTTTTT.

This clonotype was detected many times. This chain links TRBV11-2 with TRBJ2-2; possibly TRBD1 for D (6 bases). CDR3 length: 15 residues. The germline V and J ends were trimmed by 5 bases and 7 bases, with 17 bases remaining between them. The germline V gene has CDR1 SGHAT and CDR2 FQNNGV. CDR3 region: CASSSLRGKGGELFF. The CDR3 DNA is TGTGCCAGCAGCAGCCTCAGGGGAAAAGGCGGGGAGCTGTTTTTT. Filled out from reference TRBV11-2 and TRBJ2-2, the complete variable domain reads EAGVAQSPRYKIIEKRQSVAFWCNPISGHATLYWYQQILGQGPKLLIQFQNNGVVDDSQLPKDRFSAERLKGVDSTLKIQPAKLEDSAVYLCASSSLRGKGGELFFGEGSRLTVL.

This clonotype has a count of ten or more. The rearrangement joins TRBV5-1 to TRBJ2-7; TRBD1 or TRBD2 may be the D gene (5 bases each). CDR1 SGHRS and CDR2 YFSETQ come from the germline V gene. V lost 1 base and J lost 7, with 15 bases in between. The CDR3 has 14 amino acids. CDR3 in amino acids: CASSLRLGTWEQYF. The CDR3 nucleotides are TGCGCCAGCAGCTTGCGATTGGGGACCTGGGAGCAGTACTTC.

This clonotype was detected many times. The chain combines TRBV9 with TRBJ1-5; D remains unclear. Trimming took 3 bases from V and 2 from J, leaving 9 bases between them. The CDR3 runs to 14 residues. Germline values: CDR1 SGDLS, CDR2 YYNGEE. The CDR3 loop is CASSEGKGNQPQHF. The DNA for the CDR3 is TGTGCCAGCAGCGAAGGGAAAGGCAATCAGCCCCAGCATTTT.

As concerns this clonotype: The junction differs from germline at one of its ends, possibly a read error. The genes are TRBV5-1 and TRBJ1-2; the match to TRBD1 covers 9 bases. Germline V gene sequence: CDR1 SGHRS, CDR2 YFSETQ. The CDR3 has 15 amino acids. For the CDR3, the DNA is TGCGCAAGCAGCCCTACAGGGGGCGCCGACTATGGCTACCCCTTC. Protein: CASSPTGGADYGYPF.

This clonotype appeared many times. The chain recombines TRBV15 with TRBJ2-7; 9 bases line up with TRBD1. Germline loops: CDR1 LNHNV, CDR2 YYDKDF (reference sequence). J gave up 5 bases and V 1 base, and 9 bases lay outside the gene matches. The CDR3 contains 16 residues. This CDR3 is CATSRGGTGRNDEQYF. DNA for the CDR3: TGTGCCACCAGCAGAGGGGGGACAGGGCGAAACGACGAGCAGTACTTC.

This clonotype was counted ten times or more. V gene TRBV2 combines with J gene TRBJ1-1; D ambiguous. Germline CDR1 SNHLY, CDR2 FYNNEI. The CDR3 extends over 12 amino acids. Trimming left V 6 bases short and J 1 base short, with 6 bases between. CDR3 loop: CASRPANTEAFF. The CDR3 bases are TGTGCCAGCAGGCCAGCGAACACTGAAGCTTTCTTT.